This is a list of T cell receptor beta chains from one sample in a study of cytomegalovirus exposure and HLA in healthy donors. Data came from immunoSEQ multiplex PCR; TCRdb stores just in-frame clones and leaves some out. The table has roughly 200,000 clones, roughly four fifths seen once. The sequencing sample was made of PBMCs. The origin of the receptors is a woman younger than 30 in good health and CMV-seronegative. Both conserved end residues are part of each CDR3. A D gene is named only where the DNA matches it firmly. Part of the rows lack a size; the others show once, few, many or a class for expanded clones.

cdr3_nt	cdr3_aa	j_call	v_call	d_call	clone_size
TGTGCCAGCAGTCTTAGGGTGGGTAAACAGGGGCTGAACACTGAAGCTTTCTTT	CASSLRVGKQGLNTEAFF	TRBJ1-1	TRBV28	TRBD1	-
TGTGCCAGCACATCCGGGAGACAGGGGGCCCACGAGCAGTACTTC	CASTSGRQGAHEQYF	TRBJ2-7	TRBV18	TRBD1	once
TGTGCCAGCAGCTTAGTGGAGAATACGCAGTATTTT	CASSLVENTQYF	TRBJ2-3	TRBV11-2	-	-
TGTGCCAGCAGCACAACAAGTAACACTGAAGCTTTCTTT	CASSTTSNTEAFF	TRBJ1-1	TRBV6-6	-	few
TGTGCCAGCAGCGTAGGGAGTGGGACTAGCGGATACAATGAGCAGTTCTTC	CASSVGSGTSGYNEQFF	TRBJ2-1	TRBV9	TRBD2	-
TGTGCCAGCAGCTTAGAAGCGGGACGGATGAACACTGAAGCTTTCTTT	CASSLEAGRMNTEAFF	TRBJ1-1	TRBV7-8	-	-
TGTGCCAGCAGTTTGGGAGGGAGTGGCTCCTACAATGAGCAGTTCTTC	CASSLGGSGSYNEQFF	TRBJ2-1	TRBV2	TRBD2	once
TGTGCCACCACCCCAGGGTCCATTGAAGAAGCTTTCTTT	CATTPGSIEEAFF	TRBJ1-1	TRBV2	-	-
TGTGCCAGCAGTCGGGGGGGCCAAAGCAATCAGCCCCAGCATTTT	CASSRGGQSNQPQHF	TRBJ1-5	TRBV6-1	-	-
TGTGCCAGCAGTTACTCGGGCCCTAATGAAAAACTGTTTTTT	CASSYSGPNEKLFF	TRBJ1-4	TRBV6-5	-	-
TGTGCCAGCACGGTCGGGTACCCTGGAACCCACGAGCAGTACTTC	CASTVGYPGTHEQYF	TRBJ2-7	TRBV27	-	-
TGTGCCTGGAGTTCCCGGACAGGCTACAATGAGCAGTTCTTC	CAWSSRTGYNEQFF	TRBJ2-1	TRBV30	TRBD1	-
TGTGCCAGCAGTTTATTCCTAGCGCTTAGCTCCTACAATGAGCAGTTCTTC	CASSLFLALSSYNEQFF	TRBJ2-1	TRBV28	-	-
TGTGCCAGCAGTTCCCCCCTCCGGAGGTTTCAGGGACTAGCGGGAGTAGAGACCCAGTACTTC	CASSSPLRRFQGLAGVETQYF	TRBJ2-5	TRBV28	TRBD2	-
TGTGCCAGCAGCCCGGGGGGGACAGGGTTCAACACTGAAGCTTTCTTT	CASSPGGTGFNTEAFF	TRBJ1-1	TRBV4-2	TRBD1	few
TGTGCCAGCAGTTTGTTGCGGATTTACACCGGGGAGCTGTTTTTT	CASSLLRIYTGELFF	TRBJ2-2	TRBV28	-	-
TGTGCCAGCAGTTTAGTAACAGGGGTGAAGAGTTCTTTT	CASSLVTGVKSSF	TRBJ1-4	TRBV28	TRBD1	-
TGTGCCAGCAGCTTAGAGGTTGAAGGGGTGGACACTGAAGCTTTCTTT	CASSLEVEGVDTEAFF	TRBJ1-1	TRBV7-6	-	few
TGTGCCAGCAGCCCACGGGCGGGAGAGGGGCCTAGCACAGATACGCAGTATTTT	CASSPRAGEGPSTDTQYF	TRBJ2-3	TRBV7-9	TRBD2	-
TGTGCCACCAGCGGGACTAGCGGACGGGGTGAGCAGTTCTTC	CATSGTSGRGEQFF	TRBJ2-1	TRBV15	TRBD2	-
TGTGCCAGCGGCGGAGGGGACAGGGATTGGGGCTATGGCTACACCTTC	CASGGGDRDWGYGYTF	TRBJ1-2	TRBV7-8	TRBD1	once
TGTGCCAGCAGCGCCTGGGGGCGGGAGTCCTACAATGAGCAGTTCTTC	CASSAWGRESYNEQFF	TRBJ2-1	TRBV9	-	-